The clone carrying this TCR beta chain appeared many times. The antigen is unknown. The sample originates from a study of blood T cells in healthy people across ages. Findings and caveats of the study: A strong correlation between TCR beta diversity and naive T cell percentage was seen.

CDR3 length: 15 residues. Trimming stripped 4 bases from V and 2 bases from J, with 15 bases between. The germline V gene has CDR1 SGHRS and CDR2 YFSETQ. A sample-barcoded 5' primer and a J-beta primer mix were used in a second PCR of roughly 7 to 12 cycles. TCRdb itself ran the 5' RACE reads through MiXCR, one entry per CDR3 protein. This table has hundreds of thousands of distinct CDR3 sequences, roughly 30% appearing once. The sequencing input was blood. The chain links TRBV5-1 to TRBJ2-5, with D possibly being TRBD2 (6 bases). The receptor was derived from a woman at least 80 years old in good health. The CDR3 region is CASSVVSSAQETQYF. DNA for the CDR3: TGCGCCAGCAGCGTCGTTTCTAGCGCACAAGAGACCCAGTACTTC.